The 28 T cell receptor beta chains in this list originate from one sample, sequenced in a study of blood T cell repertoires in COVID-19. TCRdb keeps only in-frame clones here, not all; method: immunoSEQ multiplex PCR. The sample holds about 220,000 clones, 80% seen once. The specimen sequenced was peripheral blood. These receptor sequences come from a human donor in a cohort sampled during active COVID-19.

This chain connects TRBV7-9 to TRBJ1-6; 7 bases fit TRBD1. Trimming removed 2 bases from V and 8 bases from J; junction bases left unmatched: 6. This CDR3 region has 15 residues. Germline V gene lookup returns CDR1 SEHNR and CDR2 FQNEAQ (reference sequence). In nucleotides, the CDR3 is TGTGCCAGCAGCTTAAATACAGGACAGGATTCACCCCTCCACTTT. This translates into CASSLNTGQDSPLHF.

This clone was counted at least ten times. The CDR3 nucleotides read TGTGCCAGCTCACCACCGATGGCAGGGCCTAATCAGCCCCAGCATTTT. Residues: CASSPPMAGPNQPQHF. This sequence joins TRBV18 and TRBJ1-5, with D possibly matching TRBD1 (5 bases). The CDR3 contains 16 residues. The germline V gene encodes CDR1 KGHSH and CDR2 LQKENI. Trimming left V 0 bases short and J 4 bases short, with 13 bases between.

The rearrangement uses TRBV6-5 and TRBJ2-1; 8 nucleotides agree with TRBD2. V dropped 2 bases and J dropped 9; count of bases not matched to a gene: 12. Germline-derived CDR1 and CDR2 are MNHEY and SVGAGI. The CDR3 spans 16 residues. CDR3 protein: CASSYGTSKLYGEQFF. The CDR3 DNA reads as TGTGCCAGCAGTTACGGGACTAGTAAGCTATACGGTGAGCAGTTCTTC.

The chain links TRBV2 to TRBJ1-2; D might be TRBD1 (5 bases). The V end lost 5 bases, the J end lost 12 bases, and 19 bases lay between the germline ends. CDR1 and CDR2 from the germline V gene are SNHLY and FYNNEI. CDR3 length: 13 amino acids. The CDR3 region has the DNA TGTGCCAGCAGTCCGAATCGACAGCCACATAACACCTTC. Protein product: CASSPNRQPHNTF.

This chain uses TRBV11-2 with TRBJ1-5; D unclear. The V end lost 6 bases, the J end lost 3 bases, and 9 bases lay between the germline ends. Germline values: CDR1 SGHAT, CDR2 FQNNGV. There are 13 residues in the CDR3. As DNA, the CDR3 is TGTGCCAGCAGTCCCGGTCCCAATCAGCCCCAGCATTTT. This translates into CASSPGPNQPQHF.

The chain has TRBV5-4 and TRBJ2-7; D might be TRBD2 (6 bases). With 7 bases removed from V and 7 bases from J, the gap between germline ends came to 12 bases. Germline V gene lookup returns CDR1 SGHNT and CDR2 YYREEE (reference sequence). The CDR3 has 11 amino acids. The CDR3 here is CASGWGVEQYF. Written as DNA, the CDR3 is TGTGCCAGCGGGTGGGGGGTGGAGCAGTACTTC.

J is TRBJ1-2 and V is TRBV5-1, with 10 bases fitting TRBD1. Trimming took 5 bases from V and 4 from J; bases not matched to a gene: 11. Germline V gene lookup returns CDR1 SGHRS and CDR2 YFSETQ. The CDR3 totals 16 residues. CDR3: CASSSTSTGGAYGYTF. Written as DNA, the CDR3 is TGCGCCAGCAGTTCCACCTCGACAGGGGGCGCCTATGGCTACACCTTC.

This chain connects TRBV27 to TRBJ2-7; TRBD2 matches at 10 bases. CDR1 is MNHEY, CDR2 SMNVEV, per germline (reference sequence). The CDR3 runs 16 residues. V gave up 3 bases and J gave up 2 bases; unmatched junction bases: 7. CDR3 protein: CASSLLAGDVPYEQYF. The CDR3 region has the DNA TGTGCCAGCAGTTTGCTAGCGGGAGACGTCCCCTACGAGCAGTACTTC.

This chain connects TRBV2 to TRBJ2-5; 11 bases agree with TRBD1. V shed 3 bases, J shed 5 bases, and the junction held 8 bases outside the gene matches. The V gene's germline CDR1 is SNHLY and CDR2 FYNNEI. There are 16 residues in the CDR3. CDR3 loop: CASSDGQGAFGETQYF. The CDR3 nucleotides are TGTGCCAGCAGTGACGGACAGGGGGCCTTTGGGGAGACCCAGTACTTC.

CDR3 sequence (DNA): TGTGCCATCAGTGATAGAGGAAACTATGGCTACACCTTC. This sequence encodes CAISDRGNYGYTF. This chain connects TRBV10-3 to TRBJ1-2; unclear D gene. Germline values: CDR1 ENHRY, CDR2 SYGVKD. V was cut by 3 bases and J by 2 bases, with 7 bases left in between. The CDR3 covers 13 residues.

The CDR3 here is CASSILRGGNYGYTF. The CDR3 nucleotides are TGTGCCAGTAGTATATTGCGGGGCGGCAACTATGGCTACACCTTC. The V and J genes are TRBV19 and TRBJ1-2; possible D gene TRBD1, 5 bases. CDR1 LNHDA and CDR2 SQIVND come from the germline V gene (reference sequence). The CDR3 has 15 amino acids. Trimming removed 2 bases at V and 2 bases at J, with 12 bases between.

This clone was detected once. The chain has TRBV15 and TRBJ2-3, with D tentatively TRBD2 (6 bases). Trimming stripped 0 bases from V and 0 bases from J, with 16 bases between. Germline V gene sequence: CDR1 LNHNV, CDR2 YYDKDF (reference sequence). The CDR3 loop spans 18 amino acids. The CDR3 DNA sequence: TGTGCCACCAGCAGAGATGTTTTATCGGGGAGGAGCACAGATACGCAGTATTTT. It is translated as CATSRDVLSGRSTDTQYF.

CDR3 DNA sequence: TGTGCCAGCAGCACTAGGGAGGGGACCGGGGAGCTGTTTTTT. Amino acid sequence: CASSTREGTGELFF. The rearrangement links TRBV5-4 to TRBJ2-2; 7 bases line up with TRBD2. CDR1 and CDR2 from the germline V gene are SGHNT and YYREEE (reference sequence). The CDR3 spans 14 residues. After removal of 4 bases from V and 5 bases from J, the junction contained 5 bases not matched to a gene.

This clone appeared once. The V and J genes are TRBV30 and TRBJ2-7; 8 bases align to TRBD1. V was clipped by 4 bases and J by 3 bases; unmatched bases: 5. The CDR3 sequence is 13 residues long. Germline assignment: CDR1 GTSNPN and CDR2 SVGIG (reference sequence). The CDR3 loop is CAWTGTGGYEQYF. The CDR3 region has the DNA TGTGCCTGGACCGGGACAGGAGGCTACGAGCAGTACTTC.

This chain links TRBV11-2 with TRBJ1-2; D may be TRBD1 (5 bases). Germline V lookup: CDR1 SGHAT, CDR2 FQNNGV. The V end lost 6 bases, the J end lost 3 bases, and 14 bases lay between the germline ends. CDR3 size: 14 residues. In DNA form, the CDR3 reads TGTGCCAGCAGGTTATCGGGGGACGACTATGGCTACACCTTC. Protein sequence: CASRLSGDDYGYTF.

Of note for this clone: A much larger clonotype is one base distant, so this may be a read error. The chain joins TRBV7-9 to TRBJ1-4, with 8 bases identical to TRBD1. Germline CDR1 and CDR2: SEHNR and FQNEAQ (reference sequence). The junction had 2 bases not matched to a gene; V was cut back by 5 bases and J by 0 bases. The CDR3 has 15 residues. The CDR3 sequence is CASSPGQATNEKLFF. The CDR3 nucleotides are TGTGCCAGCAGCCCGGGACAGGCAACTAATGAAAAACTGTTTTTT.

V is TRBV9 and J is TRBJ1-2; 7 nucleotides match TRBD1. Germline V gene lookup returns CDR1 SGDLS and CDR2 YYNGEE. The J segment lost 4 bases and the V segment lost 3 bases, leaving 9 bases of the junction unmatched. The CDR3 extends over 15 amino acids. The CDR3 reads CASSASGQVAYGYTF. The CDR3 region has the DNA TGTGCCAGCAGCGCGTCTGGACAGGTGGCCTATGGCTACACCTTC.

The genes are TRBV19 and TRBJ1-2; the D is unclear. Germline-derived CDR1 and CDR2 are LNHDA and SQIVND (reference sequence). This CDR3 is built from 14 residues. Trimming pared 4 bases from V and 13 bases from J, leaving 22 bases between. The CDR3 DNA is TGTGCCAGTAGTACGACCTCTTCGACGGCGGAAATCACCTTC. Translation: CASSTTSSTAEITF.

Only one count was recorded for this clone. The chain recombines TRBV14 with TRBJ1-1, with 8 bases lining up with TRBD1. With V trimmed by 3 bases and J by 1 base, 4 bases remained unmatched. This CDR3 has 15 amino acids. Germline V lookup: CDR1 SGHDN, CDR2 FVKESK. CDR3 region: CASSQDRVANTEAFF. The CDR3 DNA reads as TGTGCCAGCAGCCAGGACAGGGTTGCGAACACTGAAGCTTTCTTT.

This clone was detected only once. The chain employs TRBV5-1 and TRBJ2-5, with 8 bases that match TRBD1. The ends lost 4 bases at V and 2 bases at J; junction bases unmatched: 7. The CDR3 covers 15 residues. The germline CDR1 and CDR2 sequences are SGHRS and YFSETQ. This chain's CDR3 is CASSAQGAGQETQYF. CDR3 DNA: TGCGCCAGCAGCGCCCAGGGGGCAGGTCAAGAGACCCAGTACTTC.

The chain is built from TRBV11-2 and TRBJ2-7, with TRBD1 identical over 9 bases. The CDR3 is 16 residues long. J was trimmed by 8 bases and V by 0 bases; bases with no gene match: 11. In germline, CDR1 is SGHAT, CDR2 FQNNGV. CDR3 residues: CASSLDHRGLGKKQYF. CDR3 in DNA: TGTGCCAGCAGCTTAGATCACAGGGGGCTTGGCAAGAAGCAGTACTTC.

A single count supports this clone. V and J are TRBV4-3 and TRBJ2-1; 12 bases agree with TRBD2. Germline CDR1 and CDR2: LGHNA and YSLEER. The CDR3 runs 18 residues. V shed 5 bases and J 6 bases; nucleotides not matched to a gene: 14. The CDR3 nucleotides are TGCGCCAGCAGCGCCGCCACCCTTCTAGCGGGGGGGCCCAATGAGCAGTTCTTC. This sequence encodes CASSAATLLAGGPNEQFF.

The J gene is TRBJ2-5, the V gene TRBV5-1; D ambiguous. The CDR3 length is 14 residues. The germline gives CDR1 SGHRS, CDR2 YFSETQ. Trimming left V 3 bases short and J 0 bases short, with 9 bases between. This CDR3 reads CASSWSYNQETQYF. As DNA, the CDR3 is TGCGCCAGCAGCTGGTCCTATAACCAAGAGACCCAGTACTTC.

Here the CDR3 reads CASSDGGYGYTF. The CDR3 coding sequence is TGTGCCAGCAGTGACGGCGGTTATGGCTACACCTTC. The chain employs TRBV6-4 and TRBJ1-2; D is uncertain. Germline-derived CDR1 and CDR2 are MRHNA and SNTAGT. Trimming pared 2 bases from V and 5 bases from J, leaving 6 bases between. This CDR3 has 12 residues.

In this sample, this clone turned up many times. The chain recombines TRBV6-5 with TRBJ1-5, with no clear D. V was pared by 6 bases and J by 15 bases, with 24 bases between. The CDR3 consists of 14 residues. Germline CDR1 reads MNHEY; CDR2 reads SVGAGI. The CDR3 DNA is TGTGCCAGCAGAACGAGGGAGGAACCATCAAAGTCGCATTTT. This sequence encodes CASRTREEPSKSHF.

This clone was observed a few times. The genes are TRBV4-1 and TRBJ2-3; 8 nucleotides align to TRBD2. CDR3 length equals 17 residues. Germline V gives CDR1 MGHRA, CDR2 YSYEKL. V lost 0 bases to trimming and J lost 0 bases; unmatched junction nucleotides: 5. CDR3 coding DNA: TGCGCCAGCAGCCAAGAGGGCGGGGGGTTTAGCACAGATACGCAGTATTTT. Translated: CASSQEGGGFSTDTQYF.

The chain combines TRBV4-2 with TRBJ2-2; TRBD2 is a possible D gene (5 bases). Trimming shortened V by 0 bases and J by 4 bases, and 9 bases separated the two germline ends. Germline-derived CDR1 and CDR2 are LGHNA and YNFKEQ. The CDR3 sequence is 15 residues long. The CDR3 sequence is CASSQDNGGTGELFF. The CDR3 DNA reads TGTGCCAGCAGCCAAGATAACGGAGGCACCGGGGAGCTGTTTTTT.

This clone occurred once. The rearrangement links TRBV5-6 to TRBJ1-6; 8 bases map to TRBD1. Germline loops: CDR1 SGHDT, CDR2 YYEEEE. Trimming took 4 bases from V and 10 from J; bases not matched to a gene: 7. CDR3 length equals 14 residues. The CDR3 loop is CASSRTGTSSPLHF. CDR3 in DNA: TGTGCCAGCAGCAGGACAGGGACCTCGTCACCCCTCCACTTT.